This TCR beta chain was retrieved from a study of neurological immune-mediated disorders. Study findings and constraints: The greatest degree of TCR clonal expansion was observed in HTLV-1-associated myelopathy, with the lowest in multiple sclerosis, below that of healthy controls.

Trimming removed 7 bases from V and 2 bases from J, with 19 bases in between. CDR3 length: 16 amino acids. The germline gives CDR1 MDHEN, CDR2 SYDVKM. TCRdb redid the calling of the 5' RACE reads with MiXCR, one entry per CDR3 protein. The sample holds 60,000 to 90,000 distinct CDR3 sequences, more than 8.5% seen once. Time point noted: longitudinal time-point 1 (baseline). This clonotype was detected only a few times. Its specificity is unknown. Sequenced sample: PBMCs. The TCR comes from a man aged 25-40 years in good health. The chain is built from TRBV28 and TRBJ2-3, with D possibly being TRBD1 (5 bases). CDR3 in DNA: TGTGCCAGCATATCCCCAGGGCTAAGTCTCACAGATACGCAGTATTTT. The encoded protein is CASISPGLSLTDTQYF.